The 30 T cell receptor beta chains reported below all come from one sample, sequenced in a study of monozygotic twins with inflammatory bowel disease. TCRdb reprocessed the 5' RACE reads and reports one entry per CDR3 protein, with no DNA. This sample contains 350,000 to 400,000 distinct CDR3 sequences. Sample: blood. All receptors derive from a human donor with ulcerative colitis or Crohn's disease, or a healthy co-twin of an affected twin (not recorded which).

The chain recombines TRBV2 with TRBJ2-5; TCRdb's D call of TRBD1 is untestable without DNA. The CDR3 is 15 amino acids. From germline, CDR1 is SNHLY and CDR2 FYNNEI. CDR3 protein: CASNEGQGVGETQYF.

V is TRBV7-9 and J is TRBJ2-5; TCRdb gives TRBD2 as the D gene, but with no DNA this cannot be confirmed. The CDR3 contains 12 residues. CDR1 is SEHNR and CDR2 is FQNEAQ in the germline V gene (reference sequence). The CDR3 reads CASRGRQETQYF.

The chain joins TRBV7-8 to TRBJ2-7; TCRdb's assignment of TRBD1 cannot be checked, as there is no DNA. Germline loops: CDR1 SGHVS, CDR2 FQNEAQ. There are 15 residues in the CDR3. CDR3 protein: CASSFPTGESYEQYF.

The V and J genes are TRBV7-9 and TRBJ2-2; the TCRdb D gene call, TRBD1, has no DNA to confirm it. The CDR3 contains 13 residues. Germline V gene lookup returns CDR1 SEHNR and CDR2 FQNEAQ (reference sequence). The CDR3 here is CASSQGSVGELFF.

Here the CDR3 reads CATSSGSQVMRNTEAFF. The chain joins TRBV15 to TRBJ1-1. Looked up from germline, CDR1 is LNHNV and CDR2 is YYDKDF (reference sequence). The CDR3 loop spans 17 amino acids.

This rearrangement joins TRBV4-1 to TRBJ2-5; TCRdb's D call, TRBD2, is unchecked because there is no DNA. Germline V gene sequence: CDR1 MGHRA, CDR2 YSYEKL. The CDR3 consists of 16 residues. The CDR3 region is CASSQGGRAPQETQYF.

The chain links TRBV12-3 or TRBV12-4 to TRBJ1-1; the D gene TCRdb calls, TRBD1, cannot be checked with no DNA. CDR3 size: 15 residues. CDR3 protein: CASSLAGGSNTEAFF.

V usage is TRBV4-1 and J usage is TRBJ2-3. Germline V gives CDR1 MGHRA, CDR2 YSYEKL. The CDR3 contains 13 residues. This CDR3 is CASSQGEADTQYF.

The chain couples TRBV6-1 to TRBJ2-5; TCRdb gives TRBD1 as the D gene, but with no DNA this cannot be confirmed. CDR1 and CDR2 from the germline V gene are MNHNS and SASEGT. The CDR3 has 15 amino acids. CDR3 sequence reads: CASKGETGNQETQYF.

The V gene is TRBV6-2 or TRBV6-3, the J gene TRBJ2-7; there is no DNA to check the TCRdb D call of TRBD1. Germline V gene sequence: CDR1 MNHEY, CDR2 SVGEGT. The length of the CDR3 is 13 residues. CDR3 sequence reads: CATKTGGAYEQYF.

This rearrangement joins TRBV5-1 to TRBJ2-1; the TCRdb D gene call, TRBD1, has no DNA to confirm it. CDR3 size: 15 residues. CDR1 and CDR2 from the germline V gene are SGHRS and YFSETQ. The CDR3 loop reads CASTQGPRTYNEQFF. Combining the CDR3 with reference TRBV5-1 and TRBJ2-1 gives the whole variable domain KAGVTQTPRYLIKTRGQQVTLSCSPISGHRSVSWYQQTPGQGLQFLFEYFSETQRNKGNFPGRFSGRQFSNSRSEMNVSTLELGDSALYLCASTQGPRTYNEQFFGPGTRLTVL.

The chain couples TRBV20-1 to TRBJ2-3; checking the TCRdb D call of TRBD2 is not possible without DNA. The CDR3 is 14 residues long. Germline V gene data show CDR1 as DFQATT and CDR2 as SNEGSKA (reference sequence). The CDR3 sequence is CSELAGGRLDTQYF.

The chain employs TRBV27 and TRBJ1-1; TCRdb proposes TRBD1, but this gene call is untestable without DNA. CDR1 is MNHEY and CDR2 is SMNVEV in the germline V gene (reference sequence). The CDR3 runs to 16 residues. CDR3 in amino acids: CASSPWGGALNTEAFF.

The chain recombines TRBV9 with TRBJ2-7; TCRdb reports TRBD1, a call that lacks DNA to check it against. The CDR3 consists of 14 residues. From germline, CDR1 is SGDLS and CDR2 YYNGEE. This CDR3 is CASSVQGQSYEQYF.

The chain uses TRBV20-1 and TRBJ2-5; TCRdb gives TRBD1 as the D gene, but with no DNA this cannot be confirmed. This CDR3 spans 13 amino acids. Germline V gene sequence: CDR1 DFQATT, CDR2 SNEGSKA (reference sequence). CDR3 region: CSPQARGRETQYF.

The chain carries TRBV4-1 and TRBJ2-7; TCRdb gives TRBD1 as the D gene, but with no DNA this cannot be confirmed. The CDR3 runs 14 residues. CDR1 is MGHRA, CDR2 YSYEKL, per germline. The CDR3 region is CASSLGQVLYEQYF.

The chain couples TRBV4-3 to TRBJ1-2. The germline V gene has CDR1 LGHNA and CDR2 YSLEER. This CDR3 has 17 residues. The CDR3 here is CASSQDRIRNSGYGYTF.

The CDR3 here is CASSYGSGHGTDTQYF. The V gene is TRBV6-5, the J gene TRBJ2-3; TCRdb's D call of TRBD2 is untestable without DNA. The CDR3 covers 16 residues. Germline V gene lookup returns CDR1 MNHEY and CDR2 SVGAGI.

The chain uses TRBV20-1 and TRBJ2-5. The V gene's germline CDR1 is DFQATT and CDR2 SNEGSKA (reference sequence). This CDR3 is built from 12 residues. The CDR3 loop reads CSAWVREQTQYF.

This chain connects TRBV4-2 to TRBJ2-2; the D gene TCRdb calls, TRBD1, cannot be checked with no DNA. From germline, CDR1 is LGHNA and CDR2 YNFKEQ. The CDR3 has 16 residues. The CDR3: CASSQVGGAVTGELFF.

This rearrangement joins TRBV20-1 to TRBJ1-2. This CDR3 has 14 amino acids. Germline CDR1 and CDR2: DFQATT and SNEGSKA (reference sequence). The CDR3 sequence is CSASSKGFGYGYTF.

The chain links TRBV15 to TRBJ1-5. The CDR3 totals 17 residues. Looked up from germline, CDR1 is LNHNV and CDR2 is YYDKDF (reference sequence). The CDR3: CATSRLPIDTSNQPQHF.

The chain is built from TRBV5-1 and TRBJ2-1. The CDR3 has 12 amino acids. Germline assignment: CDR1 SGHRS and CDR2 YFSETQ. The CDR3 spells CASSLAEGRQFF.

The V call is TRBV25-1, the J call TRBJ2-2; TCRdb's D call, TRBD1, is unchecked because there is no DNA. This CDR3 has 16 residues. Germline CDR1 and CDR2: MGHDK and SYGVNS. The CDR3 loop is CASSVAGTGRTGELFF.

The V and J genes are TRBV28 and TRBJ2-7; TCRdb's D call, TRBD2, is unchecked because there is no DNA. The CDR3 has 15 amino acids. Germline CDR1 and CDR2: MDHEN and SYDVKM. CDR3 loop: CASRRLAGGTYEQYF.

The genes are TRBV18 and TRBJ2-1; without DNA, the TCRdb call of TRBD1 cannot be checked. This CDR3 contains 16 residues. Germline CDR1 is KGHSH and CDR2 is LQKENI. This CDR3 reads CASSPADRVRTNEQFF.

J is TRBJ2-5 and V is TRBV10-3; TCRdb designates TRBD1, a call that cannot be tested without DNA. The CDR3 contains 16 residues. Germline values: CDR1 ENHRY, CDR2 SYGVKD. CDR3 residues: CAISESDSLVQETQYF.

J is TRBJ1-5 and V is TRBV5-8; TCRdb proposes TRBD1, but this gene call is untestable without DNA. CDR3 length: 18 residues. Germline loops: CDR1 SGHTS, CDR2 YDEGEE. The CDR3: CASSLSKTGDNSNQPQHF.

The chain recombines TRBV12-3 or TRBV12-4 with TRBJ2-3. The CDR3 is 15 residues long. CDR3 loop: CASSLSAGYTDTQYF.

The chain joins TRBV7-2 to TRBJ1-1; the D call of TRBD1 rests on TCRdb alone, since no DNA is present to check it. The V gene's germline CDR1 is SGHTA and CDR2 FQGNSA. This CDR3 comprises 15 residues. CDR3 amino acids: CASRVIQGVNTEAFF.